Listed below are T cell receptor beta chains from one sample, sequenced in a study of shared clonotypes between healthy human individuals. The assay was immunoSEQ multiplex PCR, and TCRdb's table has in-frame clones only and misses some. The sample includes approximately 2.5 million clones, under 95% seen only once; the top ten take more than 0.35%. Sequenced: naive CD4+ T cells from PBMCs. The receptor set was obtained from a man aged 18 to 30 in good health. Some clones in this sample may be carry-over from other donors' samples. Each CDR3 is given with its conserved first and last residue. Fields, in order: CDR3 DNA, CDR3 protein, clone size, J gene, V gene, D gene. D genes are given only for firm matches. Size values are once, few and many counts, or a class for expanded clones, and some rows have none.

TGTGCCAGCAGTGAATTGACAGGGGGTCGGCAAGAGACCCAGTACTTC,CASSELTGGRQETQYF,.,TRBJ2-5,TRBV25-1,TRBD1
TGTGCCAGCAGTGATATGGGGATTAGCAATCAGCCCCAGCATTTT,CASSDMGISNQPQHF,.,TRBJ1-5,TRBV6-1,.
TGTGCCAGCAGTTCCAGGGTGAGCGGGACTGAAGCTTTCTTT,CASSSRVSGTEAFF,.,TRBJ1-1,TRBV27,.
TGTGCCAGCAGGGCCCAGGGGGCCGGACTAGCGGGAGTGAATGAGCAGTTCTTC,CASRAQGAGLAGVNEQFF,.,TRBJ2-1,TRBV2,TRBD2
TGTGCCAGCAGCCCCCAGGGGCTAGCGGGGTACAATGAGCAGTTCTTC,CASSPQGLAGYNEQFF,.,TRBJ2-1,TRBV13,TRBD2
TGTGCCATCAAGCCCAGAGTCGGACTAGCGGGAGACTCCTACAATGAGCAGTTCTTC,CAIKPRVGLAGDSYNEQFF,.,TRBJ2-1,TRBV10-3,TRBD2
TGTGCCAGCAGTTCGCAACAGGTTGATACGCAGTATTTT,CASSSQQVDTQYF,once,TRBJ2-3,TRBV28,.
TGTGCCAGCAGGGGGAGGAGTGGCCAGCCCCAGCATTTT,CASRGRSGQPQHF,.,TRBJ1-5,TRBV28,.
TGCAGCGGTAGGGGTTGGGGGGGAACCAGGGCCGAGCAGTACTTC,CSGRGWGGTRAEQYF,.,TRBJ2-7,TRBV29-1,TRBD2
TGCGCCAGCAGCTTGGGAAGTTCTTCCAATCAGCCCCAGCATTTT,CASSLGSSSNQPQHF,.,TRBJ1-5,TRBV5-1,.
TGTGCCAGCAGTTTATCGGGTTATGGCTACACCTTC,CASSLSGYGYTF,.,TRBJ1-2,TRBV27,.
TGTGCCTGGAGTATAGCAGGGCATCAGCCCCAGCATTTT,CAWSIAGHQPQHF,.,TRBJ1-5,TRBV30,.
TGTGCCACCGGACAGGGCGACGAGCAGTACTTC,CATGQGDEQYF,.,TRBJ2-7,TRBV7-9,TRBD1
TGTGCCAGCAGCTTAGTATGGGGGAGGGAGACCCAGTACTTC,CASSLVWGRETQYF,.,TRBJ2-5,TRBV7-2,.
TGCAGCGTTGAAGCCGGCGGGAGTGGTCTGAACGAGCAGTACTTC,CSVEAGGSGLNEQYF,.,TRBJ2-7,TRBV29-1,TRBD2
TGTGCCAGCAGTTTCTCCGGGACAGGGCATCAGCCCCAGCATTTT,CASSFSGTGHQPQHF,once,TRBJ1-5,TRBV28,TRBD1
TGTGCCTGGAGTATTGGAATAGCGGGAAACTCCTACGAGCAGTACTTC,CAWSIGIAGNSYEQYF,.,TRBJ2-7,TRBV30,TRBD2
TGCGCCAGCAGCCAAGTACGACTTGACAGGGGGACCTACGAGCAGTACTTC,CASSQVRLDRGTYEQYF,.,TRBJ2-7,TRBV4-3,TRBD1
TGTGCCACCAGCAGTGGGACTAGCGGCCGGAATGAGCAGTTCTTC,CATSSGTSGRNEQFF,.,TRBJ2-1,TRBV15,TRBD2
TGTGCCAGCAGTGAAGGGGGCTTTGGCACAGATACGCAGTATTTT,CASSEGGFGTDTQYF,.,TRBJ2-3,TRBV28,TRBD1
TGTGCCAGCAGACGGGCCTTTAGCACAGATACGCAGTATTTT,CASRRAFSTDTQYF,.,TRBJ2-3,TRBV6-1,.
TGTGCCATCGGTTCGACGGGTAATCAGCCCCAGCATTTT,CAIGSTGNQPQHF,.,TRBJ1-5,TRBV10-3,.
TGTGCCAGCAGCCAGGGGGGCGGGGAGCAGTTCTTC,CASSQGGGEQFF,.,TRBJ2-1,TRBV7-7,.
TGTGCCACCAGCAGTCCCGCCCTAGCGGGAACCTACGAGCAGTACTTC,CATSSPALAGTYEQYF,.,TRBJ2-7,TRBV15,TRBD2